A single sample gave rise to the 26 T cell receptor beta chains below, sequenced in a study of T cells in Graves' hyperthyroidism and ophthalmopathy. Amplification yielded TCR beta CDR3 regions, with RNA transcripts as the source. TCR CDR3 underwent first-round RT-PCR with the HTBI primer set. MiXCR was run by TCRdb on the multiplex PCR reads, yielding one entry per CDR3 protein. Counted here are about 400,000 distinct CDR3 sequences, 15% occurring once; the ten biggest clones make up 32%. Sequences were obtained from blood. These receptors all come from a woman in her twenties or thirties with Graves' hyperthyroidism.

The chain links TRBV9 to TRBJ2-1; 9 nucleotides align to TRBD2. J was trimmed by 5 bases and V by 2 bases; bases with no gene match: 5. Germline CDR1 reads SGDLS; CDR2 reads YYNGEE. This CDR3 comprises 15 residues. The CDR3 sequence: CASSVASGTHNEQFF. The DNA for the CDR3 is TGTGCCAGCAGCGTGGCTAGCGGGACCCACAATGAGCAGTTCTTC.

Comment on this clonotype: Being one base from a much bigger clone, this may be a read error. The chain joins TRBV30 to TRBJ2-1; 9 positions agree with TRBD2. The length of the CDR3 is 15 residues. Germline-derived CDR1 and CDR2 are GTSNPN and SVGIG (reference sequence). The CDR3 DNA sequence: TGTGCCTGGAGTCGCCGGATAGCGGGAGCGAATGAGCAGCTCTTC. Its translation is CAWSRRIAGANEQLF.

This clonotype has ten or more counts. The chain recombines TRBV24-1 with TRBJ2-7; D is uncertain. This CDR3 region has 14 residues. Germline values: CDR1 KGHDR, CDR2 SFDVKD. Trimming shortened V by 3 bases and J by 2 bases, and 10 bases separated the two germline ends. The CDR3 coding sequence is TGTGCCACCAGTGATCAAAGGCCTCCCTACGAGCAGTACTTC. This sequence encodes CATSDQRPPYEQYF.

This clonotype was picked up many times. Here the CDR3 DNA reads TGTGCCAGCAGTGAATTTGATAGCCAGCCCCAGCATTTT. This sequence encodes CASSEFDSQPQHF. V is TRBV2 and J is TRBJ1-5; D gene ambiguous. Trimming stripped 2 bases from V and 7 bases from J, with 9 bases between. This CDR3 has 13 residues. Germline V lookup: CDR1 SNHLY, CDR2 FYNNEI. The variable domain in full, with the rest retrieved from reference TRBV2 and TRBJ1-5, is EPEVTQTPSHQVTQMGQEVILRCVPISNHLYFYWYRQILGQKVEFLVSFYNNEISEKSEIFDDQFSVERPDGSNFTLKIRSTKLEDSAMYFCASSEFDSQPQHFGDGTRLSIL.

This chain uses TRBV5-5 with TRBJ1-4; the match to TRBD1 covers 8 bases. The CDR3 covers 14 residues. In germline, CDR1 is SGHKS, CDR2 YYEKEE (reference sequence). The J segment lost 5 bases and the V segment lost 5 bases, leaving 5 bases of the junction unmatched. CDR3 nucleotides: TGTGCCAGCAGACAGGGACAGGAGAATGAAAAACTGTTTTTT. This encodes CASRQGQENEKLFF.

J is TRBJ2-3 and V is TRBV20-1, with D possibly being TRBD2 (6 bases). The CDR3 covers 12 residues. Between the trimmed V and J ends, which lost 4 bases and 9 bases, there was a span of 14 bases. Germline V gives CDR1 DFQATT, CDR2 SNEGSKA (reference sequence). CDR3 region: CSAILSAGTQYF. The CDR3, as DNA: TGCAGTGCTATTCTGAGCGCGGGGACGCAGTATTTT.

This clonotype came up many times. The CDR3 DNA reads TGTGCCAGCAGTTACTCGAGGACTAGCGGGACTTACAATGAGCAGTTCTTC. Translating gives CASSYSRTSGTYNEQFF. V and J are TRBV6-6 and TRBJ2-1; 12 bases line up with TRBD2. Germline V gene data show CDR1 as MNHNY and CDR2 as SVGAGI (reference sequence). This CDR3 has 17 amino acids. Trimming removed 0 bases from V and 4 bases from J; junction bases left unmatched: 4.

This clonotype has at least ten counts. The V call is TRBV28, the J call TRBJ2-1; 8 bases fit TRBD2. The CDR3 spans 14 residues. The ends lost 5 bases at V and 6 bases at J; junction bases unmatched: 6. Germline loops: CDR1 MDHEN, CDR2 SYDVKM. This CDR3 is CASSPGLGGNEQFF. CDR3 bases: TGTGCCAGCAGTCCGGGACTAGGAGGCAATGAGCAGTTCTTC.

The chain combines TRBV19 with TRBJ1-5; no definite D call. The CDR3 contains 15 residues. The V gene lost 5 bases and the J gene lost 2 bases, with 13 bases spanning the gap. Germline loops: CDR1 LNHDA, CDR2 SQIVND (reference sequence). This CDR3 is CASSRGSAGNQPQHF. The CDR3 DNA reads as TGTGCCAGTAGTCGTGGCAGTGCGGGCAATCAGCCCCAGCATTTT.

This clonotype was seen many times. The V call is TRBV18, the J call TRBJ2-2, with D unclear. The CDR3 is made up of 16 amino acids. Germline assignment: CDR1 KGHSH and CDR2 LQKENI. V lost 3 bases and J lost 3, with 14 bases in between. CDR3 in DNA: TGTGCCAGCTCACCGAGCCTGTCGGAGTACACCGGGGAGCTGTTTTTT. It translates to CASSPSLSEYTGELFF. Complete variable domain (other parts from reference TRBV18 and TRBJ2-2): NAGVMQNPRHLVRRRGQEARLRCSPMKGHSHVYWYRQLPEEGLKFMVYLQKENIIDESGMPKERFSAEFPKEGPSILRIQQVVRGDSAAYFCASSPSLSEYTGELFFGEGSRLTVL.

This clonotype came up many times. The chain combines TRBV28 with TRBJ2-7, with a possible D match to TRBD2 (6 bases). V gave up 10 bases and J gave up 5 bases, with 15 bases separating them. The CDR3 is made up of 12 amino acids. Germline CDR1 is MDHEN and CDR2 is SYDVKM. The CDR3 here is CATQIAGNEQYF. CDR3 in DNA: TGTGCCACCCAGATCGCGGGGAACGAGCAGTACTTC.

This clonotype was observed many times. This chain links TRBV7-9 with TRBJ2-7; perhaps TRBD1 as D (6 bases). Between the trimmed V and J ends, which lost 4 bases and 6 bases, there was a span of 16 bases. The length of the CDR3 is 14 residues. Per the germline V gene, CDR1 is SEHNR and CDR2 is FQNEAQ (reference sequence). The CDR3 spells CASSSDRAYREQYF. The CDR3 bases are TGTGCCAGCAGCTCGGACAGAGCTTATCGCGAGCAGTACTTC.

This clonotype was recorded a few times. The rearrangement joins TRBV5-1 to TRBJ2-1; a possible D gene is TRBD2 (6 bases). The V and J ends lost 0 bases and 8 bases respectively, with 15 bases between them. Germline V gives CDR1 SGHRS, CDR2 YFSETQ. The CDR3 runs 15 residues. This CDR3 is CASSLASGVGDEQFF. CDR3 bases: TGCGCCAGCAGCTTGGCATCGGGAGTGGGCGATGAGCAGTTCTTC.

This clonotype was seen at least ten times. The J gene is TRBJ2-5, the V gene TRBV7-9; possible D gene TRBD1, 5 bases. The CDR3 totals 16 residues. V was pared by 1 base and J by 3 bases, with 15 bases between. Per germline, CDR1 SEHNR and CDR2 FQNEAQ (reference sequence). The DNA for the CDR3 is TGTGCCAGCAGCTTAGGACTCAGACAGTTAAAAGAGACCCAGTACTTC. This gives the protein CASSLGLRQLKETQYF.

This chain joins TRBV24-1 and TRBJ2-3, with D unresolved. Trimming took off 2 bases at V and 4 bases at J, with 15 bases between the two ends. The CDR3 contains 16 residues. The germline V gene encodes CDR1 KGHDR and CDR2 SFDVKD. As DNA, the CDR3 is TGTGCCACCAGTGATTCCCCGGGTGGTGCGTCAGATACGCAGTATTTT. Translated, it gives CATSDSPGGASDTQYF.

This chain joins TRBV28 and TRBJ2-7; no definite D call. The CDR3 loop spans 15 amino acids. Trimming cost V 1 base and J 2 bases, with 12 bases left between them. CDR1 is MDHEN and CDR2 is SYDVKM in the germline V gene. This CDR3 is CASSLYTRGPYEQYF. CDR3 nucleotide sequence: TGTGCCAGCAGTTTATATACCAGAGGACCCTACGAGCAGTACTTC.

Comment on this clonotype: A much bigger clone sits one base away, suggesting this may be a read error. The chain has TRBV19 and TRBJ1-1; perhaps TRBD1 as D (5 bases). The germline CDR1 and CDR2 sequences are LNHDA and SQIVND (reference sequence). The CDR3 covers 15 residues. CDR3 region: CANSTYIGGGTEAFF. CDR3 nucleotide sequence: TGTGCCAATAGTACATATATCGGGGGAGGCACTGAAGCTTTCTTT.

The J gene is TRBJ2-4, the V gene TRBV14, with D perhaps matching TRBD2 (6 bases). The length of the CDR3 is 13 residues. CDR1 and CDR2 from the germline V gene are SGHDN and FVKESK. Trimming removed 1 base from V and 9 bases from J, with 10 bases in between. The CDR3 spells CASSQAGVGIQYF. The DNA for the CDR3 is TGTGCCAGCAGCCAAGCGGGAGTAGGCATTCAGTACTTC.

This clonotype was recorded at least ten times. The chain recombines TRBV27 with TRBJ2-3, with 11 positions matching TRBD2. This CDR3 spans 18 amino acids. V shed 3 bases, J shed 4 bases, and the junction held 12 bases outside the gene matches. CDR1 is MNHEY, CDR2 SMNVEV, per germline (reference sequence). CDR3 sequence: CASSFNLPTSGMADTQYF. Here the CDR3 DNA reads TGTGCCAGCAGTTTCAATCTCCCGACTAGCGGGATGGCAGATACGCAGTATTTT.

There are many counts of this clonotype. The chain joins TRBV30 to TRBJ2-3; 9 nucleotides match TRBD1. Germline V lookup: CDR1 GTSNPN, CDR2 SVGIG (reference sequence). The V and J ends lost 8 bases and 3 bases, in that order; junction bases with no gene match: 12. The CDR3 is 15 residues long. The CDR3 nucleotides are TGTGCCACCACAGACAGGGGGAAGGTTACAGATACGCAGTATTTT. It yields the protein CATTDRGKVTDTQYF.

This clonotype was observed a few times. V gene TRBV9 combines with J gene TRBJ1-2; possibly TRBD1 for D (5 bases). This CDR3 spans 13 amino acids. V lost 2 bases and J lost 10, with 15 bases in between. CDR1 and CDR2 from the germline V gene are SGDLS and YYNGEE. The CDR3 region is CASSVGATGDYTF. The CDR3 coding sequence is TGTGCCAGCAGCGTTGGGGCAACCGGTGACTACACCTTC.

As concerns this clonotype: Being one base from a much bigger clone, this may be a read error. This chain uses TRBV25-1 with TRBJ2-7; D not certain. The DNA end favors TRBJ2-1, so the J call may be wrong. CDR1 and CDR2 from the germline V gene are MGHDK and SYGVNS. The CDR3 spans 11 residues. CDR3 DNA sequence: TGTGCCAGCAGTGCTCCCTACGAGCAGTTCTTC. It encodes CASSAPYEQFF.

This CDR3 reads CASSDPAGTGSLNTDTQYF. Written as DNA, the CDR3 is TGTGCCAGCAGTGATCCAGCCGGAACAGGTAGTCTCAATACAGATACGCAGTATTTT. The rearrangement joins TRBV6-1 to TRBJ2-3, with D perhaps TRBD1 (5 bases). The CDR3 covers 19 residues. V lost 3 bases, J lost 3 bases, and 25 bases lay in between. Germline CDR1 is MNHNS and CDR2 is SASEGT.

The gene calls are TRBV24-1 and TRBJ2-2; a weak D match, TRBD2 (5 bases). This CDR3 spans 16 amino acids. Germline V gene sequence: CDR1 KGHDR, CDR2 SFDVKD. V was trimmed by 3 bases and J by 0 bases, leaving 10 bases between them. CDR3 in amino acids: CATSDQRAANTGELFF. CDR3 in DNA: TGTGCCACCAGTGATCAGAGGGCCGCGAACACCGGGGAGCTGTTTTTT.

This clonotype was seen many times. CDR3 protein: CASSTLDRHHSYEQYF. CDR3 nucleotides: TGTGCCAGCAGCACCTTAGACCGACACCACTCCTACGAGCAGTACTTC. This rearrangement joins TRBV7-9 to TRBJ2-7, with unresolved D. Deletions cut 5 bases from V and 0 bases from J, with 17 bases between. Germline V CDR1 and CDR2: SEHNR, FQNEAQ (reference sequence). CDR3 length: 16 amino acids.

The V and J genes are TRBV20-1 and TRBJ2-3; 11 bases fit TRBD2. V shed 4 bases and J 5 bases; nucleotides not matched to a gene: 8. The CDR3 runs to 15 residues. Germline-derived CDR1 and CDR2 are DFQATT and SNEGSKA (reference sequence). In DNA form, the CDR3 reads TGCAGTGCTACCGCCGGGACTAGCGGAGGAGATACGCAGTATTTT. Translating gives CSATAGTSGGDTQYF.